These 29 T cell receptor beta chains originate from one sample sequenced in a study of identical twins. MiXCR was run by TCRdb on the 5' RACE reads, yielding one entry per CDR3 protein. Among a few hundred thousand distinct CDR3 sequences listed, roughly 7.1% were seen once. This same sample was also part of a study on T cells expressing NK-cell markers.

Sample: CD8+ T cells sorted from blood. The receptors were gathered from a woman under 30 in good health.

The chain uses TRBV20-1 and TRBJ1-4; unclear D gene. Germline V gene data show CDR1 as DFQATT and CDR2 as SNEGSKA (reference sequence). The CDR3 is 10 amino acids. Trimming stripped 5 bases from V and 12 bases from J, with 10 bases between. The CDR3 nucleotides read TGCAGTGCTTTCGATGGAGAACTGTTTTTT. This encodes CSAFDGELFF.

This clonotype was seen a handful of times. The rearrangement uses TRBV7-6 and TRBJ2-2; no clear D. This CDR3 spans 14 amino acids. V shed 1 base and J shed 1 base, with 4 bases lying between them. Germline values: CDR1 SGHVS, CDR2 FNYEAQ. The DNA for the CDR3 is TGTGCCAGCAGCTTAGAGGGGAACACCGGGGAGCTGTTTTTT. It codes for CASSLEGNTGELFF.

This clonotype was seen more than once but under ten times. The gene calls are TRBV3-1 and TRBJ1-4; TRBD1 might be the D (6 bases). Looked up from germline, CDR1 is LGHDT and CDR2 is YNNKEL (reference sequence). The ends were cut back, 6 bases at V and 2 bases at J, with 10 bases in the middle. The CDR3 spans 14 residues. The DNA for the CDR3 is TGTGCCAGCAGTCAGGGGTTTACTAATGAAAAACTGTTTTTT. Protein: CASSQGFTNEKLFF.

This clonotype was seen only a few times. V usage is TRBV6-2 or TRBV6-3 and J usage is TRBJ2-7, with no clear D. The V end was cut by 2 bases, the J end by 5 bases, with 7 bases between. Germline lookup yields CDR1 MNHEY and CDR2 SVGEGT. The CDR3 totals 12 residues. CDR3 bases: TGTGCCAGCAGTTACCCCTTCGACGAGCAGTACTTC. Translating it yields CASSYPFDEQYF.

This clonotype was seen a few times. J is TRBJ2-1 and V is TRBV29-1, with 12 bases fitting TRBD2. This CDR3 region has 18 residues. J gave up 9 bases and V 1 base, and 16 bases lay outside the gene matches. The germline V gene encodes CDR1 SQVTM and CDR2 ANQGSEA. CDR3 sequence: CSVEGLGLAGFGMGEQFF. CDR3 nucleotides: TGCAGCGTTGAAGGCCTTGGACTAGCGGGATTTGGTATGGGTGAGCAGTTCTTC.

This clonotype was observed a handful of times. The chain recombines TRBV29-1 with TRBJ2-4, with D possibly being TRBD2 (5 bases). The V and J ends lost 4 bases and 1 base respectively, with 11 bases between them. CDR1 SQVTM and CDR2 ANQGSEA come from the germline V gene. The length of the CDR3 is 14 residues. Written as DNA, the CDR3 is TGCAGCGTTGTGAGGGAATCGGCCAAAAACATTCAGTACTTC. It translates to CSVVRESAKNIQYF. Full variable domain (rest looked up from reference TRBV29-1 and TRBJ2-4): SAVISQKPSRDICQRGTSLTIQCQVDSQVTMMFWYRQQPGQSLTLIATANQGSEATYESGFVIDKFPISRPNLTFSTLTVSNMSPEDSSIYLCSVVRESAKNIQYFGAGTRLSVL.

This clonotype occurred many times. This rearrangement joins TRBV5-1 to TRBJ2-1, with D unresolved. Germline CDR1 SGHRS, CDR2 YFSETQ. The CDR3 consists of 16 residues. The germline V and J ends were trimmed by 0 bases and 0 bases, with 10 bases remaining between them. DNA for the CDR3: TGCGCCAGCAGCTTGGGGTCCCCGAGCTCCTACAATGAGCAGTTCTTC. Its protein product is CASSLGSPSSYNEQFF.

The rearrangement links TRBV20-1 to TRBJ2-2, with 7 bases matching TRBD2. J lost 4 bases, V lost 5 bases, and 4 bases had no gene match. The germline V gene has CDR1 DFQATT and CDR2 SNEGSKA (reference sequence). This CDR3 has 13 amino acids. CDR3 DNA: TGCAGTGCTGCGGGAGTCGGCACCGGGGAGCTGTTTTTT. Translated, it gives CSAAGVGTGELFF.

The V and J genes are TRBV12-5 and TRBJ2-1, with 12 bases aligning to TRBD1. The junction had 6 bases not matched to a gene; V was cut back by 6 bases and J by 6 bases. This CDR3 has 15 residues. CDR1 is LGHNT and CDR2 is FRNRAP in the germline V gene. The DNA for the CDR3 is TGTGCTAGTGGATACCCGGGACAGGGGGCCAATGAGCAGTTCTTC. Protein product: CASGYPGQGANEQFF. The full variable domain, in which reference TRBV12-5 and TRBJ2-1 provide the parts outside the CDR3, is DARVTQTPRHKVTEMGQEVTMRCQPILGHNTVFWYRQTMMQGLELLAYFRNRAPLDDSGMPKDRFSAEMPDATLATLKIQPSEPRDSAVYFCASGYPGQGANEQFFGPGTRLTVL.

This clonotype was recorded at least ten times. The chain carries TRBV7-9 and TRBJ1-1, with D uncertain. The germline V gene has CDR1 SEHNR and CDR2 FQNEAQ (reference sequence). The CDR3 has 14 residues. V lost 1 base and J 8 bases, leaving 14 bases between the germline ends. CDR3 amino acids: CASSLDRGPGEAFF. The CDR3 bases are TGTGCCAGCAGCTTAGACCGAGGCCCGGGGGAAGCTTTCTTT.

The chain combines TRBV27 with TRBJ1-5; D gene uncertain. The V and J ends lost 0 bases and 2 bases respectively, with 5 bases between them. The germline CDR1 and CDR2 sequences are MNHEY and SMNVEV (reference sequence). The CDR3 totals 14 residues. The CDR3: CASSLSPGNQPQHF. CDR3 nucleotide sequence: TGTGCCAGCAGTTTATCACCTGGCAATCAGCCCCAGCATTTT.

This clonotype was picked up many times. CDR3 coding DNA: TGCAGTGCTTACAACAGGGTCCATTTGAATGAGCAGTTCTTC. Encoded protein: CSAYNRVHLNEQFF. V is TRBV20-1 and J is TRBJ2-1; D is possibly TRBD1 (6 bases). V dropped 5 bases and J dropped 7 bases, with 18 bases sitting between them. Germline V gene lookup returns CDR1 DFQATT and CDR2 SNEGSKA (reference sequence). The CDR3 is made up of 14 amino acids.

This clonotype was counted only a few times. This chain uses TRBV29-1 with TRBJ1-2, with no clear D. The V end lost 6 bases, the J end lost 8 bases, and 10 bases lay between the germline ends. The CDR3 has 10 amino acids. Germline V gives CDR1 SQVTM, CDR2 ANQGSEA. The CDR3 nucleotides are TGCAGCGTGGTGGGGTCGGGCTACACCTTC. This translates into CSVVGSGYTF.

The CDR3 loop is CASSPEGLWGSYNEQFF. The CDR3 DNA is TGTGCCAGCAGCCCAGAGGGGCTCTGGGGCTCCTACAATGAGCAGTTCTTC. The rearrangement joins TRBV7-9 to TRBJ2-1, with D possibly being TRBD1 or TRBD2 (5 bases each). V was pared by 5 bases and J by 0 bases, with 17 bases between. CDR1 is SEHNR and CDR2 is FQNEAQ in the germline V gene (reference sequence). CDR3 length: 17 residues.

In DNA form, the CDR3 reads TGTGCCAGCAGCCAAGGGTTCCCCGGGGAGCAGTACTTC. This gives the protein CASSQGFPGEQYF. The rearrangement uses TRBV3-1 and TRBJ2-7; D gene unclear. Germline V gene data show CDR1 as LGHDT and CDR2 as YNNKEL (reference sequence). The CDR3 contains 13 residues. V was trimmed by 1 base and J by 7 bases, leaving 11 bases between them.

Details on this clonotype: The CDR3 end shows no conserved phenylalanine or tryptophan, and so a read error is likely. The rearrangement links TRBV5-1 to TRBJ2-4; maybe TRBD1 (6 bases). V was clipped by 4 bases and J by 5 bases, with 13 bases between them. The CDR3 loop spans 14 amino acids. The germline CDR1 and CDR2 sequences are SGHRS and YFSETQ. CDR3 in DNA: TGCGCCAGCAGCCCATTGGGGGCGGAAAACATTCAGTACTCC. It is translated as CASSPLGAENIQYS.

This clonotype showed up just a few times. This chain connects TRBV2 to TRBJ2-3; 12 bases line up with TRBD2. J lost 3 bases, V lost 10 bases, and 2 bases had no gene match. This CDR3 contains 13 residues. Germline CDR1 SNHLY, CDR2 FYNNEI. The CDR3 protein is CATLAGGTDTQYF. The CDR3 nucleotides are TGTGCCACCCTAGCGGGAGGGACAGATACGCAGTATTTT.

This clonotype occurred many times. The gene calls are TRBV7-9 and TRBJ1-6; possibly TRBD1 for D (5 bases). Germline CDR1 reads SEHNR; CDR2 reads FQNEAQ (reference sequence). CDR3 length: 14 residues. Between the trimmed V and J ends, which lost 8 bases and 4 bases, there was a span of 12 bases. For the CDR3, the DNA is TGTGCCAGCGGGGGAGACCTATATAATTCACCCCTCCACTTT. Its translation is CASGGDLYNSPLHF.

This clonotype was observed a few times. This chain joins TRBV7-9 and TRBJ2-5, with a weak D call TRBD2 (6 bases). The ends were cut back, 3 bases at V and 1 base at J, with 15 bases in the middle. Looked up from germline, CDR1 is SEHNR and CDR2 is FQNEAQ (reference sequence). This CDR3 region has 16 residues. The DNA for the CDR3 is TGTGCCAGCAGCTTCTATGCGGGGTCCGTCCAAGAGACCCAGTACTTC. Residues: CASSFYAGSVQETQYF.

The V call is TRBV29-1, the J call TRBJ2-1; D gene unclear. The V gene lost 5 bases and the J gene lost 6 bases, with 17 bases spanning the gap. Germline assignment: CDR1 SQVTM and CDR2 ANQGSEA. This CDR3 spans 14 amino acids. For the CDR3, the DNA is TGCAGCGTTACCTTTCGTGAAGCACCCAATGAGCAGTTCTTC. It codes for CSVTFREAPNEQFF.

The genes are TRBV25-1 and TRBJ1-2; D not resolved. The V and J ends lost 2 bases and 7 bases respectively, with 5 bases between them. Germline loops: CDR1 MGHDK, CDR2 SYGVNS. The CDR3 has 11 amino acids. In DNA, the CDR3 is TGTGCCAGCAGTGAAGCTGCTGGCTACACCTTC. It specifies CASSEAAGYTF.

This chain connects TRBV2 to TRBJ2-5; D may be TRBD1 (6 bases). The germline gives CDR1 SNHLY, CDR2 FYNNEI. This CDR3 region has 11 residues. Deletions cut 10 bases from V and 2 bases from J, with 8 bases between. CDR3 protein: CAIDRQETQYF. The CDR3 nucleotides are TGTGCCATCGACAGGCAAGAGACCCAGTACTTC.

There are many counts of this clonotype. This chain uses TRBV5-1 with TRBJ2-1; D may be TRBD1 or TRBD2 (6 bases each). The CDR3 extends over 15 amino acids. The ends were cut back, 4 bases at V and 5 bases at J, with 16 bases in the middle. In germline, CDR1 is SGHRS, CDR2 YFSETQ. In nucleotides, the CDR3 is TGCGCCAGCAGCCGCCTGGGGGGCGCCAACAATGAGCAGTTCTTC. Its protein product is CASSRLGGANNEQFF.

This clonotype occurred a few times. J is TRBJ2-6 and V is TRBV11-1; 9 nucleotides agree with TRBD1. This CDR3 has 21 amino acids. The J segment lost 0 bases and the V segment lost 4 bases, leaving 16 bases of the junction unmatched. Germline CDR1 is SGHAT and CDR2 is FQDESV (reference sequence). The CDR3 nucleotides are TGTGCCAGCAGCTCCGCAACCGGGACAGGGATTCCAATCTCTGGGGCCAACGTCCTGACTTTC. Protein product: CASSSATGTGIPISGANVLTF. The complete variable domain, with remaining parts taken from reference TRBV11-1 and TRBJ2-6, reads EAEVAQSPRYKITEKSQAVAFWCDPISGHATLYWYRQILGQGPELLVQFQDESVVDDSQLPKDRFSAERLKGVDSTLKIQPAELGDSAMYLCASSSATGTGIPISGANVLTFGAGSRLTVL.

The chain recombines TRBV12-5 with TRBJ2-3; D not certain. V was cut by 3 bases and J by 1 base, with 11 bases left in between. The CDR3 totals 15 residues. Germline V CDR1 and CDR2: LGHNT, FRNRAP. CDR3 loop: CASGFRLSGTDTQYF. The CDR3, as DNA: TGTGCTAGTGGTTTCAGGCTCTCCGGCACAGATACGCAGTATTTT.

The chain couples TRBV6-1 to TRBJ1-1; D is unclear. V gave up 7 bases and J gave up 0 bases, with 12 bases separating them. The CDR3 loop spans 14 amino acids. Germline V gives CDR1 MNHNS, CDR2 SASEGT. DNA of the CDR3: TGTGCCAGCATCCATCGGACGGTGAACACTGAAGCTTTCTTT. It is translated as CASIHRTVNTEAFF.

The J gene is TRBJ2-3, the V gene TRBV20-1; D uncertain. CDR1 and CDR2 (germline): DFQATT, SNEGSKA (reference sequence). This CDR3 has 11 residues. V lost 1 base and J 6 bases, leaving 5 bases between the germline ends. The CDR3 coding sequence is TGCAGTGCTAGAGTCGGGGATACGCAGTATTTT. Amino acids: CSARVGDTQYF.

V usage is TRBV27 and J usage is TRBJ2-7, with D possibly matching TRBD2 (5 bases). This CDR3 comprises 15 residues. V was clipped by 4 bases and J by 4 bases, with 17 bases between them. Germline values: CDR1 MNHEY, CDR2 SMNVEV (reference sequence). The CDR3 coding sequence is TGTGCCAGCAGTTATGGAGGAGACCCGTTTTACGAGCAGTACTTC. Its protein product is CASSYGGDPFYEQYF.

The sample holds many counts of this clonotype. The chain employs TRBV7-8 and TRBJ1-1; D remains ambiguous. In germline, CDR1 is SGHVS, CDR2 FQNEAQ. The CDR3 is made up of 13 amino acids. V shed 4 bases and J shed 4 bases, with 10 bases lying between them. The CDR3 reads CASSSPAITEAFF. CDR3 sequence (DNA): TGTGCCAGCAGCTCCCCCGCCATCACTGAAGCTTTCTTT.